One sample yielded the 22 T cell receptor beta chains listed below, sequenced in a study of T cells expressing NK-cell markers. TCRdb re-called the 5' RACE reads; one entry per CDR3 protein, DNA not given. Its listing shows about 380,000 distinct CDR3 sequences. The sample taken for sequencing was blood T cells: a sorted CD56 or NKG2C T cell subset, CD4+ or CD8+ T cells, or bulk PBMC T cells (not recorded which). These receptors were obtained from a man aged 18-69 years in good health.

The rearrangement links TRBV12-3 or TRBV12-4 to TRBJ1-1. The CDR3 extends over 13 amino acids. The chain's CDR3 is CASREGEFAEAFF.

This rearrangement joins TRBV20-1 to TRBJ1-4; absent DNA, TCRdb's TRBD1 call cannot be checked. This CDR3 region has 17 residues. In germline, CDR1 is DFQATT, CDR2 SNEGSKA (reference sequence). CDR3 region: CSARAIGTFLGGEKLFF.

The V and J genes are TRBV12-3 or TRBV12-4 and TRBJ2-2; TCRdb's D call, TRBD2, is unchecked because there is no DNA. The CDR3 is made up of 15 amino acids. CDR3: CASSYGLAGHGELFF.

The rearrangement links TRBV23-1 to TRBJ2-5; the D call from TCRdb, TRBD1, cannot be confirmed without DNA. TRBV23-1 is sorted into the ORF group, with uncertain function. The CDR3 runs to 15 residues. CDR3 in amino acids: CASSRALGGAETQYF.

The chain has TRBV2 and TRBJ1-2. Germline CDR1 SNHLY, CDR2 FYNNEI. The CDR3 has 15 residues. This chain's CDR3 is CASSEGLVRGYGYTF.

The chain uses TRBV7-3 and TRBJ2-2; absent DNA, TCRdb's TRBD2 call cannot be checked. CDR1 and CDR2 from the germline V gene are SGHTA and FQGTGA. This CDR3 is built from 17 residues. CDR3 sequence reads: CASSFRAGTTGTGELFF.

The chain recombines TRBV12-3 or TRBV12-4 with TRBJ2-1; TCRdb designates TRBD2, a call that cannot be tested without DNA. The CDR3 has 16 amino acids. The CDR3 protein is CASSGPLAAINNEQFF.

The rearrangement links TRBV7-2 to TRBJ1-5. The CDR3 length is 12 residues. Germline CDR1 is SGHTA and CDR2 is FQGNSA. This chain's CDR3 is CASSRYNQPQHF. The variable domain in full, completed from reference TRBV7-2 and TRBJ1-5, reads GAGVSQSPSNKVTEKGKDVELRCDPISGHTALYWYRQSLGQGLEFLIYFQGNSAPDKSGLPSDRFSAERTGGSVSTLTIQRTQQEDSAVYLCASSRYNQPQHFGDGTRLSIL.

This chain joins TRBV5-1 and TRBJ2-3; TCRdb's D call, TRBD1, is unchecked because there is no DNA. The CDR3 covers 15 residues. Per germline, CDR1 SGHRS and CDR2 YFSETQ. CDR3: CASSLTGAFTDTQYF.

This chain links TRBV19 with TRBJ1-5; TCRdb returns TRBD1, unconfirmable since there is no DNA. Per germline, CDR1 LNHDA and CDR2 SQIVND (reference sequence). The CDR3 totals 15 residues. This CDR3 is CASSIWDREGQPQHF.

The V and J genes are TRBV6-5 and TRBJ2-7; with no DNA, the TCRdb D assignment of TRBD2 cannot be verified. This CDR3 spans 19 amino acids. In germline, CDR1 is MNHEY, CDR2 SVGAGI. CDR3 residues: CASSLTRTSGDPLRRKQYF.

This chain links TRBV7-2 with TRBJ2-7; TCRdb proposes TRBD2, but this gene call is untestable without DNA. Per the germline V gene, CDR1 is SGHTA and CDR2 is FQGNSA. The CDR3 has 15 residues. The CDR3: CASSLEAGGAYEQYF.

The chain joins TRBV7-2 to TRBJ2-1; TCRdb names TRBD2, which stays unverified in the absence of DNA. Germline lookup yields CDR1 SGHTA and CDR2 FQGNSA. The CDR3 is 15 amino acids. CDR3 sequence reads: CASSYSGGATHTQFF.

This chain links TRBV5-6 with TRBJ1-5; TCRdb's D call, TRBD1, is unchecked because there is no DNA. Per the germline V gene, CDR1 is SGHDT and CDR2 is YYEEEE. The CDR3 runs 16 residues. The chain's CDR3 is CASSSTGTGKGQPQHF.

The V gene is TRBV20-1, the J gene TRBJ2-3; the D call from TCRdb, TRBD2, cannot be confirmed without DNA. CDR1 DFQATT and CDR2 SNEGSKA come from the germline V gene (reference sequence). This CDR3 is 15 amino acids long. CDR3 residues: CSAGVRAGGRDTQYF.

The chain joins TRBV5-1 to TRBJ2-3. This CDR3 comprises 13 residues. Per germline, CDR1 SGHRS and CDR2 YFSETQ. CDR3 amino acids: CASGKARTDTQYF. The entire variable domain, with the rest obtained from reference TRBV5-1 and TRBJ2-3, is as follows: KAGVTQTPRYLIKTRGQQVTLSCSPISGHRSVSWYQQTPGQGLQFLFEYFSETQRNKGNFPGRFSGRQFSNSRSEMNVSTLELGDSALYLCASGKARTDTQYFGPGTRLTVL.

The chain couples TRBV20-1 to TRBJ2-3; TCRdb's D gene call, TRBD2, goes unchecked for lack of DNA. The length of the CDR3 is 17 residues. The germline CDR1 and CDR2 sequences are DFQATT and SNEGSKA (reference sequence). The CDR3 region is CSARATVGQGGSDTQYF.

The CDR3 spells CASSDGSSRSTDTQYF. This chain joins TRBV2 and TRBJ2-3. The length of the CDR3 is 16 residues. The germline V gene encodes CDR1 SNHLY and CDR2 FYNNEI.

This chain joins TRBV20-1 and TRBJ2-3. The CDR3 consists of 16 residues. Germline lookup yields CDR1 DFQATT and CDR2 SNEGSKA (reference sequence). CDR3 amino acids: CSARTLTNWNTDTQYF.

V usage is TRBV2 and J usage is TRBJ1-1; there is no DNA to check the TCRdb D call of TRBD1. The CDR3 covers 13 residues. CDR1 and CDR2 from the germline V gene are SNHLY and FYNNEI. CDR3 protein: CASSGGLNTEAFF.

J is TRBJ2-1 and V is TRBV7-9. CDR3 length: 15 amino acids. Germline-derived CDR1 and CDR2 are SEHNR and FQNEAQ (reference sequence). CDR3 sequence reads: CASSLTRTLNNEQFF.

The V gene is TRBV9, the J gene TRBJ2-7; TCRdb picks TRBD2, but there is no DNA to check that call. CDR1 and CDR2 from the germline V gene are SGDLS and YYNGEE. The CDR3 covers 16 residues. The chain's CDR3 is CASSVGPSGGTYEQYF. The whole variable domain, remainder taken from reference TRBV9 and TRBJ2-7, is DSGVTQTPKHLITATGQRVTLRCSPRSGDLSVYWYQQSLDQGLQFLIQYYNGEERAKGNILERFSAQQFPDLHSELNLSSLELGDSALYFCASSVGPSGGTYEQYFGPGTRLTVT.